Listed here is a single T cell receptor (beta chain). Its antigen is undetermined. Sequenced by immunoSEQ multiplex PCR; TCRdb stores in-frame clones only, minus some. This sample has about 5,300 clones; approximately 91% occur once, and the top ten carry 5.8%. The CDR3 loop spans 14 amino acids. Germline CDR1 and CDR2: SGHRS and YFSETQ. After removal of 4 bases from V and 4 bases from J, the junction contained 5 bases not matched to a gene. The normal lung sample lay at least 3 cm, and maximally far, from the tumour. These data come from a study of immune cell composition in non-small cell lung cancer. Study-level findings and limits: Overall clonality, unlike maximal tumour-associated clone frequency, did not predict TIL reactivity.

Sequencing input: non-adjacent lung tissue. The chain uses TRBV5-1 and TRBJ1-2, with 9 nucleotides matching TRBD1. The sequence was obtained from a human donor with non-small cell lung cancer. Some clones in this sample may be carry-over from other donors' samples. CDR3 region: CASSMATGGYGYTF. The CDR3 nucleotides read TGCGCCAGCAGCATGGCGACAGGGGGCTATGGCTACACCTTC.